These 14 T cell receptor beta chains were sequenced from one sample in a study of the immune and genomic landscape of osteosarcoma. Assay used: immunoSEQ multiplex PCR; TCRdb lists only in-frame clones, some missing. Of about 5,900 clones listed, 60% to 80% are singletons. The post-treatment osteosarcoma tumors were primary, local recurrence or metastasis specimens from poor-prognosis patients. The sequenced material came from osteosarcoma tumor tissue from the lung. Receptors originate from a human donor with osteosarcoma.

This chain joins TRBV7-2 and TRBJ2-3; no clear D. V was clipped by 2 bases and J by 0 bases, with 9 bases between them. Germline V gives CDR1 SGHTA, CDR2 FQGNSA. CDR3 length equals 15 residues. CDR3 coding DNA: TGTGCCAGCAGCTTAAACTACGTTAGCACAGATACGCAGTATTTT. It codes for CASSLNYVSTDTQYF.

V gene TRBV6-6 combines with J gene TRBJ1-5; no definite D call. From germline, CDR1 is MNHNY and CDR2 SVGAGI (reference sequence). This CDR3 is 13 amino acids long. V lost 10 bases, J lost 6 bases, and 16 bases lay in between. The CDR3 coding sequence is TGTGCCACGGTCCGGGATTTGGGTCAGCCCCAGCATTTT. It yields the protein CATVRDLGQPQHF.

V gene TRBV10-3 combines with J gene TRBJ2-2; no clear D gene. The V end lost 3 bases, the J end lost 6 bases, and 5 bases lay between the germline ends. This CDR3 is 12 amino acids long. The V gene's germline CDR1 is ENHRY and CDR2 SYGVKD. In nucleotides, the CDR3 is TGTGCCATCAGTGACATCCCCGGGGAGCTGTTTTTT. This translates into CAISDIPGELFF.

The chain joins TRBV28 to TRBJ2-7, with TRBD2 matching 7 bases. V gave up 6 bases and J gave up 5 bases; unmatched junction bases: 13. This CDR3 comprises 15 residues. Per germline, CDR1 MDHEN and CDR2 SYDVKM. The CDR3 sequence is CASSEGPGGWDEQYF. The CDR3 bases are TGTGCCAGCAGCGAGGGACCGGGGGGTTGGGACGAGCAGTACTTC.

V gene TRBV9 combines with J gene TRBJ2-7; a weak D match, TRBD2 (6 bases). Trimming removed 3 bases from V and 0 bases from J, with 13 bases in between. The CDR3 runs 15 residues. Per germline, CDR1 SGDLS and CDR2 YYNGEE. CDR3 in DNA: TGTGCCAGCAGCGAAGAACAGGAGGGCTCCTACGAGCAGTACTTC. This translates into CASSEEQEGSYEQYF.

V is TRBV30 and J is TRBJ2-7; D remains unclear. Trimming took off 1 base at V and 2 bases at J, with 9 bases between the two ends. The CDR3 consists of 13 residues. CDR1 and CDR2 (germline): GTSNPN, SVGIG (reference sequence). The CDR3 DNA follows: TGTGCCTGGAGTGAGGCGTCGGCCTACGAGCAGTACTTC. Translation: CAWSEASAYEQYF. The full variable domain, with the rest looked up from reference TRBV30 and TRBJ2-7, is SQTIHQWPATLVQPVGSPLSLECTVEGTSNPNLYWYRQAAGRGLQLLFYSVGIGQISSEVPQNLSASRPQDRQFILSSKKLLLSDSGFYLCAWSEASAYEQYFGPGTRLTVT.

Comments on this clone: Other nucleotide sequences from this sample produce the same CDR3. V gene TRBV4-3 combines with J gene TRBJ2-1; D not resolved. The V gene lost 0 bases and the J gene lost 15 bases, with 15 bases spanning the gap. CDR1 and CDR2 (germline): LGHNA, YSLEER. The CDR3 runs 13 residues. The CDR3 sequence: CASSQDSRSLLFF. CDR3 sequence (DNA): TGCGCCAGCAGCCAAGATTCCCGTAGTCTGCTGTTCTTC.

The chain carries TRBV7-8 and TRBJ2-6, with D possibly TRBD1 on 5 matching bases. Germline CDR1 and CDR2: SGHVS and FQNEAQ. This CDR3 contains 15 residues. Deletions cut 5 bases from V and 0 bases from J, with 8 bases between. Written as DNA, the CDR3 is TGTGCCAGCAGCCTTGGGGCCTCTGGGGCCAACGTCCTGACTTTC. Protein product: CASSLGASGANVLTF. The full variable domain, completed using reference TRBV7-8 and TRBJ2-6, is GAGVSQSPRYKVAKRGQDVALRCDPISGHVSLFWYQQALGQGPEFLTYFQNEAQLDKSGLPSDRFFAERPEGSVSTLKIQRTQQEDSAVYLCASSLGASGANVLTFGAGSRLTVL.

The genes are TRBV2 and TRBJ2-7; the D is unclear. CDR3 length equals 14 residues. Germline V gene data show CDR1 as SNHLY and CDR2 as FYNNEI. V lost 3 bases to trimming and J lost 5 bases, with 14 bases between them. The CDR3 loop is CASSDNGARDEQYF. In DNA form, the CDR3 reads TGTGCCAGCAGTGATAACGGAGCTCGCGACGAGCAGTACTTC.

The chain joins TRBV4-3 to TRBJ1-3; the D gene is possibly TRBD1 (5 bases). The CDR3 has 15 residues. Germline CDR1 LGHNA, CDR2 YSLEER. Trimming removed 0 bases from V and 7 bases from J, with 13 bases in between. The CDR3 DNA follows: TGCGCCAGCAGCCAAGAAAAGGCAGGGTCGAACACCATATATTTT. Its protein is CASSQEKAGSNTIYF.

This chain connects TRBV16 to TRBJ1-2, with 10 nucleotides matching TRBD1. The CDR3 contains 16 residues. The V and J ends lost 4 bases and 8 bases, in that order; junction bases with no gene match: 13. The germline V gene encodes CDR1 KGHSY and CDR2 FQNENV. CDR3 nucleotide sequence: TGTGCCAGCAGCCCTCGGCCGGGACAGGGGCCCCCGGGCTACACCTTC. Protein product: CASSPRPGQGPPGYTF.

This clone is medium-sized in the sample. This CDR3 reads CASTLAGGVLEQFF. In DNA form, the CDR3 reads TGTGCCAGTACCCTCGCGGGGGGGGTTCTTGAGCAGTTCTTC. This sequence joins TRBV19 and TRBJ2-1; 9 nucleotides agree with TRBD2. This CDR3 is built from 14 residues. With 7 bases clipped from V and 9 bases from J, the junction kept 10 bases outside the gene matches. Germline CDR1 is LNHDA and CDR2 is SQIVND (reference sequence). The full variable domain, in which reference TRBV19 and TRBJ2-1 provide the parts outside the CDR3, is DGGITQSPKYLFRKEGQNVTLSCEQNLNHDAMYWYRQDPGQGLRLIYYSQIVNDFQKGDIAEGYSVSREKKESFPLTVTSAQKNPTAFYLCASTLAGGVLEQFFGPGTRLTVL.

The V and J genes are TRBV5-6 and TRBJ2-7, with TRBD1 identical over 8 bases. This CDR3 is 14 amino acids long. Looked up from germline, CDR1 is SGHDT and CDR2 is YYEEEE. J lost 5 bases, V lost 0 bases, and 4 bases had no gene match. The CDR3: CASSLGRGLDEQYF. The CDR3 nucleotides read TGTGCCAGCAGCTTGGGCAGGGGGCTCGACGAGCAGTACTTC.

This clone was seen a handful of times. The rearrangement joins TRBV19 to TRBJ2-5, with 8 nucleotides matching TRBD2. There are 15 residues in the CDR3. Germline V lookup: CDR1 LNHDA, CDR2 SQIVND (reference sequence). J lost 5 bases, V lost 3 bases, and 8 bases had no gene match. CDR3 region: CASSIGAGVGETQYF. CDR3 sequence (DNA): TGTGCCAGTAGTATTGGAGCGGGAGTGGGGGAGACCCAGTACTTC. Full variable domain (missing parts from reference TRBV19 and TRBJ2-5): DGGITQSPKYLFRKEGQNVTLSCEQNLNHDAMYWYRQDPGQGLRLIYYSQIVNDFQKGDIAEGYSVSREKKESFPLTVTSAQKNPTAFYLCASSIGAGVGETQYFGPGTRLLVL.